A single sample gave rise to the 31 T cell receptor beta chains below, sequenced in a study of Graves' ophthalmopathy and Graves' hyperthyroidism. Amplified material comprised TCR beta CDR3 regions derived from RNA transcripts. First-round RT-PCR with HTBI primers preceded a second-round multiplex PCR. Each CDR3 protein is one row after TCRdb ran MiXCR on the multiplex PCR reads. In the table there are a few hundred thousand distinct CDR3 sequences, 15% of which are singletons. The sequenced material came from peripheral blood. The receptor source for this set is a young woman with stable Graves' hyperthyroidism.

This clonotype has more than one count but fewer than ten. The V gene is TRBV11-2, the J gene TRBJ2-2, with TRBD2 matching 14 bases. CDR1 SGHAT and CDR2 FQNNGV come from the germline V gene. This CDR3 has 17 residues. Germline trimming cut 5 bases from V and 6 bases from J; bases unmatched to any gene: 8. CDR3 DNA sequence: TGTGCCAGCAGCACCAGACTAGCGGGGGGGCAAGCCGGGGAGCTGTTTTTT. It encodes CASSTRLAGGQAGELFF.

The chain has TRBV4-1 and TRBJ1-2; tentative D call: TRBD1 (5 bases). Trimming removed 4 bases from V and 7 bases from J, with 13 bases in between. CDR1 and CDR2 from the germline V gene are MGHRA and YSYEKL. The CDR3 loop spans 13 amino acids. CDR3 nucleotides: TGCGCCAGCAGCCCGGAAGGACATGGTGGCTACACCTTC. It encodes CASSPEGHGGYTF.

The sample holds many counts of this clonotype. The chain uses TRBV6-2 or TRBV6-3 and TRBJ1-5; TRBD1 aligns across 8 bases. Germline V gives CDR1 MNHEY, CDR2 SVGEGT. V lost 2 bases to trimming and J lost 1 base; unmatched junction nucleotides: 7. CDR3 size: 17 residues. The CDR3 protein is CASSYATGARSNQPQHF. CDR3 coding DNA: TGTGCCAGCAGTTACGCGACAGGGGCTCGGAGCAATCAGCCCCAGCATTTT.

This clonotype was seen many times. The genes are TRBV18 and TRBJ1-1; D gene unclear. V was cut by 4 bases and J by 7 bases, with 13 bases left in between. CDR3 length: 13 residues. Germline CDR1 reads KGHSH; CDR2 reads LQKENI. The CDR3 spells CASSLEVESEAFF. In DNA form, the CDR3 reads TGTGCCAGCTCACTCGAGGTGGAGAGTGAAGCTTTCTTT. The variable domain in full, completed from reference TRBV18 and TRBJ1-1, reads NAGVMQNPRHLVRRRGQEARLRCSPMKGHSHVYWYRQLPEEGLKFMVYLQKENIIDESGMPKERFSAEFPKEGPSILRIQQVVRGDSAAYFCASSLEVESEAFFGQGTRLTVV.

The table lists this clonotype with many counts. V and J are TRBV6-1 and TRBJ2-6; 7 bases align to TRBD1. Germline V gene lookup returns CDR1 MNHNS and CDR2 SASEGT. Losses at the gene ends were 4 bases for V and 2 bases for J; bases not matched to a gene: 14. The CDR3 consists of 19 residues. In DNA, the CDR3 is TGTGCCAGCAGTGTTAGGGGGACAGTCACGCCGACTGGGGCCAACGTCCTGACTTTC. Encoded protein: CASSVRGTVTPTGANVLTF.

This clonotype came up many times. This chain connects TRBV7-9 to TRBJ2-7; D not resolved. Germline loops: CDR1 SEHNR, CDR2 FQNEAQ (reference sequence). The CDR3 sequence is 14 residues long. The V end was cut by 5 bases, the J end by 0 bases, with 11 bases between. The CDR3 sequence is CASSPQDVSYEQYF. DNA of the CDR3: TGTGCCAGCAGCCCCCAGGACGTCTCCTACGAGCAGTACTTC.

This clonotype was counted a few times. This chain connects TRBV13 to TRBJ1-5, with D perhaps matching TRBD1 (6 bases). The V end lost 5 bases, the J end lost 6 bases, and 14 bases lay between the germline ends. The CDR3 is made up of 14 amino acids. Germline lookup yields CDR1 PRHDT and CDR2 FYEKMQ (reference sequence). The CDR3 bases are TGTGCCAGCAGCATTACAGGGAGCGGTCAGCCCCAGCATTTT. It is translated as CASSITGSGQPQHF.

This clonotype was counted between two and nine times. The chain joins TRBV4-1 to TRBJ2-4; D call uncertain. CDR1 and CDR2 (germline): MGHRA, YSYEKL. Trimming took off 4 bases at V and 3 bases at J, with 16 bases between the two ends. The CDR3 is 16 amino acids. In nucleotides, the CDR3 is TGCGCCAGCAGCCCTCTCCCGGCCAGGAACAAAAACATTCAGTACTTC. Its protein is CASSPLPARNKNIQYF.

This clonotype showed up many times. The chain uses TRBV19 and TRBJ1-2; D gene unclear. CDR1 is LNHDA, CDR2 SQIVND, per germline (reference sequence). Trimming left V 2 bases short and J 5 bases short, with 9 bases between. This CDR3 has 13 amino acids. CDR3 coding DNA: TGTGCCAGTAGTATACCCGAGGCTTATGGCTACACCTTC. This encodes CASSIPEAYGYTF.

The chain couples TRBV5-4 to TRBJ2-7; TRBD1 agrees at 8 bases. Germline CDR1 and CDR2: SGHNT and YYREEE (reference sequence). The CDR3 is made up of 15 amino acids. V lost 5 bases to trimming and J lost 3 bases; unmatched junction nucleotides: 10. The chain's CDR3 is CASSDWGQVVYEQYF. The CDR3 coding sequence is TGTGCCAGCAGTGATTGGGGACAGGTGGTCTACGAGCAGTACTTC.

This clonotype has ten or more counts. The CDR3 reads CSARVSTQGNSNSPLHF. For the CDR3, the DNA is TGCAGTGCTAGAGTTTCAACGCAGGGGAATAGTAATTCACCCCTCCACTTT. The chain combines TRBV20-1 with TRBJ1-6, with a tentative D call TRBD1 (6 bases). CDR3 length equals 17 residues. CDR1 and CDR2 (germline): DFQATT, SNEGSKA (reference sequence). V shed 1 base and J shed 6 bases, with 19 bases lying between them.

Many counts were recorded for this clonotype. The CDR3 DNA is TGTGCCAGTAGTTTCGGACAGGGAACTGGAAACACCATATATTTT. This translates into CASSFGQGTGNTIYF. V usage is TRBV19 and J usage is TRBJ1-3; 8 positions agree with TRBD1. The CDR3 has 15 residues. CDR1 is LNHDA, CDR2 SQIVND, per germline (reference sequence). Unmatched junction bases numbered 5, after V lost 5 bases and J lost 2 bases.

This clonotype has only a few counts. The germline gene is not matched at one end of the junction; a read error may be the cause. This chain joins TRBV6-2 or TRBV6-3 and TRBJ2-2; maybe TRBD2 (6 bases). The CDR3 runs 18 residues. Germline lookup yields CDR1 MNHEY and CDR2 SVGEGT. CDR3 in DNA: TGTGCCAGCAGTTCCGTAAGCGGAGGGAACGCGAACACCGGGGAGCTGTGTTTT. Amino acid sequence: CASSSVSGGNANTGELCF.

V usage is TRBV7-8 and J usage is TRBJ1-1, with a possible D match to TRBD1 (6 bases). Trimming took off 2 bases at V and 5 bases at J, with 15 bases between the two ends. The CDR3 has 15 amino acids. Germline CDR1 reads SGHVS; CDR2 reads FQNEAQ. CDR3 sequence: CASSLSRLRGTEAFF. CDR3 sequence (DNA): TGTGCCAGCAGCTTAAGCCGACTTAGGGGGACTGAAGCTTTCTTT.

This clonotype appeared many times. This sequence joins TRBV12-3 or TRBV12-4 and TRBJ1-5; 8 positions agree with TRBD1. The CDR3 spans 15 residues. V lost 6 bases, J lost 4 bases, and 8 bases stayed unmatched. CDR3 DNA sequence: TGTGCCAGCAGACCTACAGGGGGGGCTAATCAGCCCCAGCATTTT. The encoded protein is CASRPTGGANQPQHF.

The V call is TRBV7-8, the J call TRBJ1-2; 10 bases agree with TRBD1. The CDR3 is 16 residues long. CDR1 SGHVS and CDR2 FQNEAQ come from the germline V gene. Trimming took 6 bases from V and 10 from J; bases not matched to a gene: 17. The CDR3 nucleotides read TGTGCCAGCAGTTGCTCCGGGACAGGGGAGAGGGGTGACTACACCTTC. This codes for CASSCSGTGERGDYTF.

The chain couples TRBV6-1 to TRBJ2-5; D unclear. Germline lookup yields CDR1 MNHNS and CDR2 SASEGT. Trimming removed 10 bases from V and 0 bases from J, with 12 bases in between. This CDR3 is 13 amino acids long. CDR3 sequence reads: CAIKDRHQETQYF. The DNA for the CDR3 is TGTGCCATCAAGGACCGGCACCAAGAGACCCAGTACTTC.

This clonotype appeared once. The chain has TRBV12-3 or TRBV12-4 and TRBJ1-1; the match to TRBD1 covers 7 bases. The CDR3 is 14 amino acids. Unmatched junction bases numbered 5, after V lost 5 bases and J lost 2 bases. Written as DNA, the CDR3 is TGTGCCAGCAGTGGCAGGGGGTATAACACTGAAGCTTTCTTT. Translating gives CASSGRGYNTEAFF.

This clonotype was seen ten or more times. The rearrangement joins TRBV27 to TRBJ1-4; D is undetermined. The CDR3 totals 13 residues. Per germline, CDR1 MNHEY and CDR2 SMNVEV (reference sequence). Trimming cost V 6 bases and J 8 bases, with 13 bases left between them. Here the CDR3 DNA reads TGTGCCAGCAGCCGTGGTCGGCAGGAAAAACTGTTTTTT. Translated: CASSRGRQEKLFF.

This clonotype was detected many times. This chain connects TRBV24-1 to TRBJ1-3; D not resolved. The length of the CDR3 is 13 residues. V lost 12 bases and J 4 bases, leaving 15 bases between the germline ends. Germline V lookup: CDR1 KGHDR, CDR2 SFDVKD. The CDR3, as DNA: TGTGCCGTTGAGGCGACTGCCGGAAACACCATATATTTT. Translated, it gives CAVEATAGNTIYF.

The gene calls are TRBV5-1 and TRBJ1-6, with 7 nucleotides matching TRBD1. CDR1 SGHRS and CDR2 YFSETQ come from the germline V gene. J lost 5 bases, V lost 2 bases, and 4 bases had no gene match. The CDR3 runs to 15 residues. The CDR3 sequence: CASSFAGGDNSPLHF. The CDR3 bases are TGCGCCAGCAGCTTCGCAGGGGGTGATAATTCACCCCTCCACTTT.

This clonotype was picked up a small number of times. The V and J genes are TRBV4-1 and TRBJ2-2; TRBD2 matches 11 bases. The germline V gene encodes CDR1 MGHRA and CDR2 YSYEKL. The CDR3 sequence is 16 residues long. V gave up 6 bases and J gave up 2 bases; unmatched junction bases: 5. The CDR3 spells CASRKLAGDNTGELFF. The CDR3 DNA sequence: TGCGCCAGCAGAAAACTAGCGGGGGACAACACCGGGGAGCTGTTTTTT.

This clonotype turned up a few times. The chain links TRBV11-3 to TRBJ1-1; TRBD1 matches at 7 bases. The V gene end was trimmed by 3 bases and the J gene end by 7 bases; junction bases not matched to a gene: 8. The CDR3 covers 14 residues. CDR1 is SGHNT and CDR2 is YENEEA in the germline V gene. The CDR3 spells CASSFKQGLFEAFF. The CDR3 region has the DNA TGTGCCAGCAGCTTTAAACAGGGGCTGTTTGAAGCTTTCTTT.

V usage is TRBV27 and J usage is TRBJ2-5; 8 bases line up with TRBD1. CDR1 is MNHEY and CDR2 is SMNVEV in the germline V gene (reference sequence). J lost 0 bases, V lost 5 bases, and 8 bases had no gene match. The CDR3 covers 16 residues. CDR3 sequence: CASSDPRDRYQETQYF. The CDR3 bases are TGTGCCAGCAGTGACCCGCGGGACAGGTACCAAGAGACCCAGTACTTC.

In regard to this clonotype: It is likely a read error, because the conserved phenylalanine at the end of the CDR3 is missing. The V call is TRBV11-2, the J call TRBJ1-3; possibly TRBD1 for D (5 bases). This CDR3 is built from 15 residues. V lost 5 bases, J lost 2 bases, and 13 bases lay in between. From germline, CDR1 is SGHAT and CDR2 FQNNGV. This CDR3 reads CASSHLRETGNTIYV. The CDR3 nucleotides read TGTGCCAGCAGCCATCTCAGGGAAACTGGAAACACCATATATGTT.

This clonotype was recorded many times. The J gene is TRBJ1-1, the V gene TRBV12-3 or TRBV12-4; the D is unclear. Trimming took 3 bases from V and 5 from J, leaving 13 bases between them. This CDR3 has 14 residues. DNA of the CDR3: TGTGCCAGCAGTTTGAGGGCCTTGGGTACTGAAGCTTTCTTT. Protein product: CASSLRALGTEAFF.

The chain recombines TRBV20-1 with TRBJ2-7; 12 bases agree with TRBD2. CDR3 size: 13 residues. The germline V gene encodes CDR1 DFQATT and CDR2 SNEGSKA (reference sequence). As DNA, the CDR3 is TGCAGCCTCCGGACTAGCGGGGCCTACGAGCAGTACTTC. As protein: CSLRTSGAYEQYF.

This clonotype was seen only a few times. The chain employs TRBV5-5 and TRBJ2-7, with D perhaps matching TRBD1 (6 bases). Trimming pared 0 bases from V and 4 bases from J, leaving 14 bases between. The CDR3 extends over 15 amino acids. In germline, CDR1 is SGHKS, CDR2 YYEKEE (reference sequence). This chain's CDR3 is CASSLVRQVGYEQYF. CDR3 DNA sequence: TGTGCCAGCAGCTTGGTAAGACAGGTCGGATACGAGCAGTACTTC. Supplemented by reference TRBV5-5 and TRBJ2-7, the full variable domain reads DAGVTQSPTHLIKTRGQQVTLRCSPISGHKSVSWYQQVLGQGPQFIFQYYEKEERGRGNFPDRFSARQFPNYSSELNVNALLLGDSALYLCASSLVRQVGYEQYFGPGTRLTVT.

Notes on this clonotype: At one of its ends the junction is not consistent with the germline gene, which may arise from a read error. The chain links TRBV9 to TRBJ2-5, with TRBD2 identical over 8 bases. CDR1 is SGDLS, CDR2 YYNGEE, per germline. The CDR3 has 15 amino acids. In DNA form, the CDR3 reads TGTGCCAGCAGCTCTCGGGGGGGCCCCCAAGAGACCAAGTACTTC. The encoded protein is CASSSRGGPQETKYF.

This clonotype has ten or more counts. The J gene is TRBJ2-5, the V gene TRBV6-2 or TRBV6-3, with 11 bases fitting TRBD2. Germline assignment: CDR1 MNHEY and CDR2 SVGEGT. The CDR3 contains 17 residues. J lost 5 bases, V lost 6 bases, and 14 bases had no gene match. The CDR3 DNA reads TGTGCCAGCAGCCCTACTAGCGGGGGCCCCTTGGGGGAGACCCAGTACTTC. This sequence encodes CASSPTSGGPLGETQYF.

This clonotype was seen ten or more times. The CDR3 coding sequence is TGCAGCGCCGTGACAGCCAAAAACATTCAGTACTTC. Its translation is CSAVTAKNIQYF. V and J are TRBV29-1 and TRBJ2-4; D remains unclear. This CDR3 is 12 amino acids long. Germline assignment: CDR1 SQVTM and CDR2 ANQGSEA. Trimming removed 7 bases at V and 0 bases at J, with 7 bases between.